This TCR beta chain was retrieved from a study of radiotherapy plus CTLA-4 blockade in lung cancer. Overall study context: Objective responses arose in about 17% of patients, and approximately 31% experienced disease control.

The table came from immunoSEQ multiplex PCR; TCRdb's copy has only in-frame clones and leaves some out. The sample includes 50,000 to 65,000 clones, over 75% of them seen just once. The V end lost 1 base, the J end lost 2 bases, and 20 bases lay between the germline ends. The germline V gene encodes CDR1 SEHNR and CDR2 FQNEAQ (reference sequence). The CDR3 runs to 19 residues. With ipilimumab providing CTLA-4 blockade, focal radiation was administered to patients who had chemo-refractory metastatic non-small-cell lung cancer. This TCR was recovered from a human donor with non-small cell lung cancer who had a complete response to radiotherapy plus ipilimumab. This chain links TRBV7-9 with TRBJ2-2; D perhaps matches TRBD1 (5 bases). The sample in question was peripheral blood, obtained from a patient treated with radiotherapy plus ipilimumab. In DNA, the CDR3 is TGTGCCAGCAGCTTAGGGGGCGGACGGCGACCCACCAACACCGGGGAGCTGTTTTTT. Protein product: CASSLGGGRRPTNTGELFF. Filled out from reference TRBV7-9 and TRBJ2-2, the complete variable domain reads DTGVSQNPRHKITKRGQNVTFRCDPISEHNRLYWYRQTLGQGPEFLTYFQNEAQLEKSRLLSDRFSAERPKGSFSTLEIQRTEQGDSAMYLCASSLGGGRRPTNTGELFFGEGSRLTVL.